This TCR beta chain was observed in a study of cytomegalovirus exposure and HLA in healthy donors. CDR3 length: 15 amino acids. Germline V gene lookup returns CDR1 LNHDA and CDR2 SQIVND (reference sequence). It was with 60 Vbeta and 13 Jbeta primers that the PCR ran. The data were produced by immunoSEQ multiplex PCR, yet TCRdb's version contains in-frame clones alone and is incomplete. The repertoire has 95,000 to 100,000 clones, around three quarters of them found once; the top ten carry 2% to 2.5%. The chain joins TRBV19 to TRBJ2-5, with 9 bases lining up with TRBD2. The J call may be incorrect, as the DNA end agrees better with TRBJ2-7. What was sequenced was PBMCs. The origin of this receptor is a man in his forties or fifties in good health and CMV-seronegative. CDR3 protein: CASSIAELAGYEQYF. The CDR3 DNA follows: TGTGCCAGTAGTATAGCCGAACTAGCGGGCTACGAGCAGTACTTC.